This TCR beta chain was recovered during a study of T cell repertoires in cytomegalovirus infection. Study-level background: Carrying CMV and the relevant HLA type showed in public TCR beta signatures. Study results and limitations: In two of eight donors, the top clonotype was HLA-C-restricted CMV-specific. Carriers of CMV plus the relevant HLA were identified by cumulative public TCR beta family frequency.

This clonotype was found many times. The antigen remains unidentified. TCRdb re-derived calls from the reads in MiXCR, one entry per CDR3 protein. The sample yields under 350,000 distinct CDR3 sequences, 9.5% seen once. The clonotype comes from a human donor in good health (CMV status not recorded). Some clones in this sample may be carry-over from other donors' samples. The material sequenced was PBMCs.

CDR3 DNA: TGTGCCAGCAGCTTACGGGGGGTCACAGTCGACTCTGGGGCCAACGTCCTGACTTTC. Its translation: CASSLRGVTVDSGANVLTF. The gene calls are TRBV7-2 and TRBJ2-6; TRBD2 matches 7 bases. This CDR3 contains 19 residues. Per the germline V gene, CDR1 is SGHTA and CDR2 is FQGNSA. V trimming: 2 bases; J trimming: 0 bases; junction bases outside the gene matches: 10. The whole variable domain, filled in from reference TRBV7-2 and TRBJ2-6, reads GAGVSQSPSNKVTEKGKDVELRCDPISGHTALYWYRQSLGQGLEFLIYFQGNSAPDKSGLPSDRFSAERTGGSVSTLTIQRTQQEDSAVYLCASSLRGVTVDSGANVLTFGAGSRLTVL.